This T cell receptor beta chain was found in a study of shared clonotypes between healthy human individuals. Germline CDR1 is GTSNPN and CDR2 is SVGIG (reference sequence). V dropped 4 bases and J dropped 10 bases, with 16 bases sitting between them. The CDR3 sequence is 12 residues long. Data came from immunoSEQ multiplex PCR; TCRdb stores just in-frame clones and leaves some out. The sample contains about 1.9 million clones, 85% to 95% of which appear only once. CD8 cells regarded as naive lacked CD45RO, were positively chosen for CCR7, and omitted terminally differentiated effector memory CD45RA+ cells.

Sequenced sample: naive CD8+ T cells from PBMCs. The rearrangement links TRBV30 to TRBJ1-2; D unclear. This TCR was recovered from a man younger than 35 in good health. Some clones in this sample may be carry-over from other donors' samples. CDR3 DNA: TGTGCCTGGACCCAAGCGGAGGGAGCCTACACCTTC. Its protein is CAWTQAEGAYTF.